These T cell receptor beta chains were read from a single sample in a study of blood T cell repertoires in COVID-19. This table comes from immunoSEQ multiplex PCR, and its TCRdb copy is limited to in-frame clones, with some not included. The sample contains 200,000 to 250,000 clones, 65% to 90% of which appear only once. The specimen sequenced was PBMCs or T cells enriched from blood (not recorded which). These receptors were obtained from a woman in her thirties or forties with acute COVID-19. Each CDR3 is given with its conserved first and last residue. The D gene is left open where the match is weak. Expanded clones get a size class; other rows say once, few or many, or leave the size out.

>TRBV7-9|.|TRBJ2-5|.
TGTGCCAGCAGCAGCGGCCCCCAAGAGACCCAGTACTTC
CASSSGPQETQYF
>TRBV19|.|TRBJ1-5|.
TGTGCCAGTAGCCCCGGCGCTCTCACAGGTCAGCCCCAGCATTTT
CASSPGALTGQPQHF
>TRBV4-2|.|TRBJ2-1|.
TGTGCCAGCAGCCAAAGGGGGGGTAGCGGATCCTACAATGAGCAGTTCTTC
CASSQRGGSGSYNEQFF
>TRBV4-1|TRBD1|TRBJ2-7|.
TGCGCCAGCAGCCCGGCCGAGGACAGGGGCTACGAGCAGTACTTC
CASSPAEDRGYEQYF
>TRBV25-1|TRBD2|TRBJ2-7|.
TGTGCCAGCAGCGGGGGGTGGAGGAGCTCCTACGAGCAGTACTTC
CASSGGWRSSYEQYF
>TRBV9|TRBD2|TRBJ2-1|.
TGTGCCAGCAGCGTATCTAGCGGGACCTACAATGAGCAGTTCTTC
CASSVSSGTYNEQFF
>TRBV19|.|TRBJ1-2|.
TGTGCCAGTAAAGAGAGGGATCTAGACTATGGCTACACCTTC
CASKERDLDYGYTF
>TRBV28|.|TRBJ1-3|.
TGTGCCAGCAGTTTTAGGGGGAACTCTGGAAACACCATATATTTT
CASSFRGNSGNTIYF
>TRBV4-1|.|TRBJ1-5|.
TGCGCCAGCAGCCAAGATAGACTTGGCAATCAGCCCCAGCATTTT
CASSQDRLGNQPQHF
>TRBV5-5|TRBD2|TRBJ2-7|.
TGTGCCAGCAGCTGGGGGGGACTGGTGGGAGCCTACGAGCAGTACTTC
CASSWGGLVGAYEQYF
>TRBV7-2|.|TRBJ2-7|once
TGTGCCAGCAGCTATCACAGGGCTCGGTACGAGCAGTACTTC
CASSYHRARYEQYF
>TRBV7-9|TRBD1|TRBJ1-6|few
TGTGCCAGCAGTTGGGACAGCTATAATTCACCCCTCCACTTT
CASSWDSYNSPLHF
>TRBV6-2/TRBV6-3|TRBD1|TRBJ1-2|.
TGTGCCAGCAGTAATTCGGACAGGGGTCCTTATGGCTACACCTTC
CASSNSDRGPYGYTF
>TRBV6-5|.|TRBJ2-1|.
TGTGCCAGCAGCTCGCGTGGGGCAGGGTTCTATGAGCAGTTCTTC
CASSSRGAGFYEQFF
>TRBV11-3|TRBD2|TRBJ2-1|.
TGTGCCAGCAGCCCTCAAAGCGGGAGAAGGGGTTCCTACAATGAGCAGTTCTTC
CASSPQSGRRGSYNEQFF
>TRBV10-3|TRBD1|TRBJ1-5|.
TGTGCCATCAGTGAGTTTAGACAGGGGAGGTTGATTCAGCCCCAGCATTTT
CAISEFRQGRLIQPQHF
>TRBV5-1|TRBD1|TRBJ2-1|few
TGCGCCAGCAGCTTGATAGGCAGGGGGCGGGGTGAGCAGTTCTTC
CASSLIGRGRGEQFF
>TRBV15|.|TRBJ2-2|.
TGTGCCACCAACAAAGCGGGCACGCTTAACACCGGGGAGCTGTTTTTT
CATNKAGTLNTGELFF
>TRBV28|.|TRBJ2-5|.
TGTGCCAGCAGCGCGGACAGCCAAGAGACCCAGTACTTC
CASSADSQETQYF
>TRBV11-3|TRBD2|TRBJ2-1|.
TGTGCCAGCAGCTTAGGGACTAGTTTGATTTTGAATGAGCAGTTCTTC
CASSLGTSLILNEQFF
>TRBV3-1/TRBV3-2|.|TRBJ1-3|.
TGTGCCAGCAGCCAACTTCCGACAGGTGGCCTCTCTGGAAACACCATATATTTT
CASSQLPTGGLSGNTIYF
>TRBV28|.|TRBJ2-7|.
TGTGCCAGCATCCCTGGGGGGGGCGCCCAGTACGAGCAGTACTTC
CASIPGGGAQYEQYF
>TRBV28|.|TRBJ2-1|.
TGTGCCAGCTCCGTCGGGGGGCGCAGCAATGAGCAGTTCTTC
CASSVGGRSNEQFF
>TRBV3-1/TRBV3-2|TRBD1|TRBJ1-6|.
TGTGCCAGCAGCCTAGGGGACAGGGGTAATTCACCCCTCCACTTT
CASSLGDRGNSPLHF
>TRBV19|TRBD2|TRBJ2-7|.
TGTGCCAGTAGTAGGTCTAGCGGGAGTTCCTCCTACGAGCAGTACTTC
CASSRSSGSSSYEQYF
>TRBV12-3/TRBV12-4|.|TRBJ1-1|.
TGTGCCAGCAGTTTACGGGAGAACACTGAAGCTTTCTTT
CASSLRENTEAFF
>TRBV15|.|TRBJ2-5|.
TGTGCCACCAGCAGAGATTTTCAGGCGGAGACCCAGTACTTC
CATSRDFQAETQYF
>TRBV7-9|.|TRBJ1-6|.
TGTGCCAGCAGCTTCTTGGGGGCTGCTTCACCCCTCCACTTT
CASSFLGAASPLHF
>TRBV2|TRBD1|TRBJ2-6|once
TGTGCTTCTGTACCGGGACAGGGGGCTGCTGGGGCCAACGTCCTGACTTTC
CASVPGQGAAGANVLTF
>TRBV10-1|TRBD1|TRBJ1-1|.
TGCGCCAGCAGTCCGACCGGGACAGCAACTGAAGCTTTCTTT
CASSPTGTATEAFF
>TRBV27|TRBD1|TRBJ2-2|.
TGTGCCAGCACGGACAGGGGGCCCACCGGGGAGCTGTTTTTT
CASTDRGPTGELFF
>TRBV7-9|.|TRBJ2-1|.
TGTGCCAGCAGCCCGACGGATAGACTAGTTGATGAGCAGTTCTTC
CASSPTDRLVDEQFF
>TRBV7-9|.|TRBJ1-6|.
TGTGCCAGCAGCTCAACCGGGACCGGAGGGTTCCTCCACTTT
CASSSTGTGGFLHF
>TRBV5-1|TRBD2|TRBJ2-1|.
TGCGCCAGCAGTCATCGGACTAGCCATCATGAGCAGTTCTTC
CASSHRTSHHEQFF
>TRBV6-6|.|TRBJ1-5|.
TGTGCCAGCAAATTGGCCATCAGAGGGCCCCAGCATTTT
CASKLAIRGPQHF
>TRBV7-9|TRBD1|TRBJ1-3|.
TGTGCCAGCAGTTCTCAAGATACAGGGGATGGAAACACCATATATTTT
CASSSQDTGDGNTIYF
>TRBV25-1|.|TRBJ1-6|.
TGTGCCAGCCGGAGGGAGGTGCCCTATAATTCACCCCTCCACTTT
CASRREVPYNSPLHF
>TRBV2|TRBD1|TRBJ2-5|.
TGTGCCAGCAGTAAAGAGCAGGGAGGACAGGGGGAGACCCAGTACTTC
CASSKEQGGQGETQYF
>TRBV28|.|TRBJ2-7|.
TGTGCCAGCAGTTCTGTTGGGGGCAGCTCCTACGAGCAGTACTTC
CASSSVGGSSYEQYF
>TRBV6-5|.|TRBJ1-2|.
TGTGCCAGCAGCCTTAATACAGGGAATGGCTACACCTTC
CASSLNTGNGYTF